A selection of T cell receptor beta chains follows, all from one sample in a study of beta chain features in type 1 diabetes. Some clones are missing from TCRdb's copy, which holds only in-frame ones; the method was immunoSEQ multiplex PCR. The sample has 200,000 to 250,000 clones, more than 9% seen once; the top ten hold 0.03% to 0.04%. The sequenced sample consisted of naive CD4+ T cells from blood. Source of these receptors: a young woman in good health. CDR3s include the opening cysteine and the closing phenylalanine or tryptophan. The D gene is left open where the match is weak. Clone size is shown for a subset of rows, as once, few, many or a class of expanded clone.

j_call: TRBJ2-3; v_call: TRBV9; d_call: TRBD2; cdr3_length: 15; clone_size: few; cdr3_nt: TGTGCCAGCAGCGCTGGACTAGCGGGAGCAGATACGCAGTATTTT; cdr3_aa: CASSAGLAGADTQYF
j_call: TRBJ2-1; v_call: TRBV18; d_call: -; cdr3_length: 16; clone_size: -; cdr3_nt: TGTGCCAGCTCACCACGGGGGGGCGCGGAGTCCGGTGAGCAGTTCTTC; cdr3_aa: CASSPRGGAESGEQFF
j_call: TRBJ2-3; v_call: TRBV18; d_call: -; cdr3_length: 13; clone_size: few; cdr3_nt: TGTGCCAGCTCACCCTCAGGACTAGATACGCAGTATTTT; cdr3_aa: CASSPSGLDTQYF
j_call: TRBJ1-5; v_call: TRBV30; d_call: TRBD1; cdr3_length: 13; clone_size: few; cdr3_nt: TGTGCCTGGAGGGGACAGGCCAGTCAGCCCCAGCATTTT; cdr3_aa: CAWRGQASQPQHF
j_call: TRBJ1-5; v_call: TRBV28; d_call: -; cdr3_length: 15; clone_size: -; cdr3_nt: TGTGCCAGCAGTTTGGAGACAGTCTCCAATCAGCCCCAGCATTTT; cdr3_aa: CASSLETVSNQPQHF
j_call: TRBJ2-1; v_call: TRBV11-2; d_call: -; cdr3_length: 13; clone_size: -; cdr3_nt: TGTGCCAGCAGCCCTCCGGGGACAAATGAGCAGTTCTTC; cdr3_aa: CASSPPGTNEQFF
j_call: TRBJ2-1; v_call: TRBV5-1; d_call: TRBD1; cdr3_length: 16; clone_size: -; cdr3_nt: TGCGCCAGCAGCGTAAACCCGGGACAGGGGAACAATGAGCAGTTCTTC; cdr3_aa: CASSVNPGQGNNEQFF
j_call: TRBJ2-7; v_call: TRBV9; d_call: -; cdr3_length: 14; clone_size: -; cdr3_nt: TGTGCCAGCAGCGTAGCACTTCAATCCTACGAGCAGTACTTC; cdr3_aa: CASSVALQSYEQYF
j_call: TRBJ2-1; v_call: TRBV10-3; d_call: TRBD2; cdr3_length: 15; clone_size: -; cdr3_nt: TGTGCCACCAGTAGCGGGAGGGGACGGGACAATGAGCAGTTCTTC; cdr3_aa: CATSSGRGRDNEQFF
j_call: TRBJ1-1; v_call: TRBV12-5; d_call: TRBD1; cdr3_length: 14; clone_size: -; cdr3_nt: TGTGCTAGTGGTTTAGGACAGGTGAACACTGAAGCTTTCTTT; cdr3_aa: CASGLGQVNTEAFF
j_call: TRBJ2-7; v_call: TRBV5-4; d_call: TRBD2; cdr3_length: 14; clone_size: -; cdr3_nt: TGTGCCAGCAGTCCAAAGGGCGGGAGCTACGAGCAGTACTTC; cdr3_aa: CASSPKGGSYEQYF
j_call: TRBJ1-2; v_call: TRBV6-5; d_call: -; cdr3_length: 13; clone_size: few; cdr3_nt: TGTGCCAGCAGGGCCACCCCCGCACATGGCTACACCTTC; cdr3_aa: CASRATPAHGYTF
j_call: TRBJ2-7; v_call: TRBV4-1; d_call: TRBD1; cdr3_length: 15; clone_size: many; cdr3_nt: TGCGCCAGCAGCCCATCGGGACAGGAGACCTACGAGCAGTACTTC; cdr3_aa: CASSPSGQETYEQYF
j_call: TRBJ2-1; v_call: TRBV19; d_call: -; cdr3_length: 16; clone_size: -; cdr3_nt: TGTGCCAGTAGTATGGAGACGCGGTTCGCCTTTGTGGAGCAGTTCTTC; cdr3_aa: CASSMETRFAFVEQFF
j_call: TRBJ2-7; v_call: TRBV19; d_call: TRBD2; cdr3_length: 15; clone_size: few; cdr3_nt: TGTGCCAGTAGGCTAGCGGGATCACCCTCCTACGAGCAGTACTTC; cdr3_aa: CASRLAGSPSYEQYF
j_call: TRBJ2-2; v_call: TRBV5-1; d_call: -; cdr3_length: 14; clone_size: -; cdr3_nt: TGCGCCAGCAGCTCGGGGGTGAACACCGGGGAGCTGTTTTTT; cdr3_aa: CASSSGVNTGELFF
j_call: TRBJ2-7; v_call: TRBV30; d_call: -; cdr3_length: 16; clone_size: few; cdr3_nt: TGTGCCTGGAGTGATCCCTTTCCCGCGGGATATTACGAGCAGTACTTC; cdr3_aa: CAWSDPFPAGYYEQYF
j_call: TRBJ2-1; v_call: TRBV19; d_call: -; cdr3_length: 14; clone_size: -; cdr3_nt: TGTGCCAGTAGTATTCAGGGAGCGGGCAATGAGCAGTTCTTC; cdr3_aa: CASSIQGAGNEQFF
j_call: TRBJ2-3; v_call: TRBV5-1; d_call: TRBD1; cdr3_length: 15; clone_size: few; cdr3_nt: TGCGCCAGCAGTCGGGACAGGGGGACCACAGATACGCAGTATTTT; cdr3_aa: CASSRDRGTTDTQYF
j_call: TRBJ2-7; v_call: TRBV25-1; d_call: -; cdr3_length: 13; clone_size: few; cdr3_nt: TGTGCCAGCAGTGAAACAGGCCGCTACGAGCAGTACTTC; cdr3_aa: CASSETGRYEQYF
j_call: TRBJ2-1; v_call: TRBV5-1; d_call: -; cdr3_length: 11; clone_size: few; cdr3_nt: TGCGCCAGCAGCCAAACAGGGGAGCAGTTCTTC; cdr3_aa: CASSQTGEQFF
j_call: TRBJ1-1; v_call: TRBV2; d_call: -; cdr3_length: 13; clone_size: -; cdr3_nt: TGTGCCAGCTCGAACTCTCAGGGAAGTGAAGCTTTCTTT; cdr3_aa: CASSNSQGSEAFF
j_call: TRBJ2-1; v_call: TRBV5-1; d_call: -; cdr3_length: 19; clone_size: -; cdr3_nt: TGCGCCAGCAGCTTTTTCCCCCCTAACTCGGTAAGCTCCTACAATGAGCAGTTCTTC; cdr3_aa: CASSFFPPNSVSSYNEQFF
j_call: TRBJ2-1; v_call: TRBV4-1; d_call: TRBD2; cdr3_length: 14; clone_size: -; cdr3_nt: TGCGCCAGCAGCCGGGAGGGCCTCTACAATGAGCAGTTCTTC; cdr3_aa: CASSREGLYNEQFF
j_call: TRBJ1-1; v_call: TRBV27; d_call: -; cdr3_length: 15; clone_size: -; cdr3_nt: TGTGCCAGCAGTTCCCACATGCTTCGGCGGACTGAAGCTTTCTTT; cdr3_aa: CASSSHMLRRTEAFF
j_call: TRBJ1-2; v_call: TRBV9; d_call: TRBD1; cdr3_length: 15; clone_size: -; cdr3_nt: TGTGCCAGCAGCGTAGGGAACAGGGGGCTCGGGGGCTACACCTTC; cdr3_aa: CASSVGNRGLGGYTF
j_call: TRBJ1-5; v_call: TRBV4-1; d_call: -; cdr3_length: 13; clone_size: many; cdr3_nt: TGCGCCAGCAGCCAAGCCTCCGGTCAGCCCCAGCATTTT; cdr3_aa: CASSQASGQPQHF
j_call: TRBJ2-7; v_call: TRBV29-1; d_call: -; cdr3_length: 11; clone_size: -; cdr3_nt: TGCAGCGCCGGGACTTTCGACGAGCAGTACTTC; cdr3_aa: CSAGTFDEQYF
j_call: TRBJ1-4; v_call: TRBV6-1; d_call: -; cdr3_length: 16; clone_size: -; cdr3_nt: TGTGCCAGCAGGGAACCCTTCAGGGCAACTAATGAAAAACTGTTTTTT; cdr3_aa: CASREPFRATNEKLFF
j_call: TRBJ1-1; v_call: TRBV5-1; d_call: -; cdr3_length: 17; clone_size: -; cdr3_nt: TGCGCCAGCAGCTTGTTGGGGACACCCGACATGAACACTGAAGCTTTCTTT; cdr3_aa: CASSLLGTPDMNTEAFF
j_call: TRBJ2-7; v_call: TRBV5-1; d_call: TRBD1; cdr3_length: 14; clone_size: few; cdr3_nt: TGCGCCAGCAGCTGGCGGGGACAGGGCTACGAGCAGTACTTC; cdr3_aa: CASSWRGQGYEQYF